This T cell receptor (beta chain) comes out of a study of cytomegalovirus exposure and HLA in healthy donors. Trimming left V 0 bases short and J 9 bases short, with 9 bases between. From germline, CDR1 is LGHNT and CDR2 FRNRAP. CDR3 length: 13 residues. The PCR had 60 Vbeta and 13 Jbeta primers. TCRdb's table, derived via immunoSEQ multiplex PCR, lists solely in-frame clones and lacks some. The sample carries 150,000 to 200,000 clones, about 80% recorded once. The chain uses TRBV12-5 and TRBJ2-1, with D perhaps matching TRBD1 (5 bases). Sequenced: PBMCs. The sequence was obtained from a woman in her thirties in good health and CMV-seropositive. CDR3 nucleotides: TGTGCTAGTGGTTTGGTAGGCACAGGTGAGCAGTTCTTC. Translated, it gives CASGLVGTGEQFF.